Listed below are T cell receptor beta chains from one sample, sequenced in a study of glioma-infiltrating T cells after dendritic cell vaccination. Profiling relied on immunoSEQ multiplex PCR, and the TCRdb table lists in-frame clones only, not all of them. This table holds 75,000 to 100,000 clones, 75% to 85% found once. The sequences come from blood, collected before dendritic cell vaccination. The receptors here all came from a human donor with glioblastoma. Each CDR3 is given with its conserved first and last residue. A D gene is named only where the DNA matches it firmly. Rows give clone size only sometimes, using once, few, many, or a class for an expanded clone.

D,size,J,length,V,CDR3,DNA
-,once,TRBJ1-6,17,TRBV5-1,CASSGWALSSYNSPLHF,TGCGCCAGCAGCGGCTGGGCGCTGAGCTCCTATAATTCACCCCTCCACTTT
TRBD1,-,TRBJ2-1,14,TRBV18,CASTWEQGSNEQFF,TGTGCCAGCACATGGGAACAGGGGAGTAATGAGCAGTTCTTC
-,few,TRBJ2-5,12,TRBV18,CASSPYQETQYF,TGTGCCAGCTCACCATATCAAGAGACCCAGTACTTC
-,once,TRBJ1-2,11,TRBV30,CAWGGPSGYTF,TGTGCCTGGGGGGGCCCAAGTGGCTACACCTTC
-,-,TRBJ1-5,16,TRBV5-1,CASKILPGNDNQPQHF,TGCGCCAGCAAAATTCTGCCGGGGAATGACAATCAGCCCCAGCATTTT
-,-,TRBJ2-3,12,TRBV29-1,CSVRGTGDTQYF,TGCAGCGTTAGGGGGACGGGAGATACGCAGTATTTT
TRBD1,-,TRBJ1-1,15,TRBV25-1,CASSGPGTGRTEAFF,TGTGCCAGCAGTGGCCCAGGGACAGGGAGGACTGAAGCTTTCTTT
TRBD1,-,TRBJ1-6,19,TRBV7-2,CASSLDRVALILSNSPLHF,TGTGCCAGCAGCCTAGACAGGGTGGCCCTAATATTATCTAATTCACCCCTCCACTTT
-,once,TRBJ1-1,13,TRBV5-5,CASSLQGNTEAFF,TGTGCCAGCAGCTTGCAGGGGAACACTGAAGCTTTCTTT
-,-,TRBJ2-7,13,TRBV5-1,CASSLDLGVEQYF,TGCGCCAGCAGCTTGGATTTAGGGGTCGAGCAGTACTTC
-,few,TRBJ1-1,14,TRBV5-1,CASSFTGMNTEAFF,TGCGCCAGCAGCTTTACAGGAATGAACACTGAAGCTTTCTTT
-,-,TRBJ2-7,14,TRBV30,CAWSVSHQAYEQYF,TGTGCCTGGAGTGTGTCACACCAAGCCTACGAGCAGTACTTC
-,-,TRBJ1-4,16,TRBV30,CAWTTRQTLRDEKLFF,TGTGCCTGGACCACCCGACAGACCCTTAGGGATGAAAAACTGTTTTTT
TRBD2,-,TRBJ2-1,15,TRBV7-3,CASSSASGREVEQFF,TGTGCCAGCAGCTCCGCTAGCGGGAGGGAGGTTGAGCAGTTCTTC
TRBD1,few,TRBJ1-5,16,TRBV19,CASRQGLHWVNQPQHF,TGTGCCAGCCGACAGGGACTCCATTGGGTCAATCAGCCCCAGCATTTT
TRBD2,-,TRBJ2-1,16,TRBV27,CASSHLGAGGFNEQFF,TGTGCCAGCAGCCACCTCGGAGCGGGAGGGTTCAATGAGCAGTTCTTC
-,-,TRBJ1-2,15,TRBV6-6,CASQRDTLSNYGYTF,TGTGCCAGCCAAAGGGACACCCTTTCGAACTATGGCTACACCTTC
TRBD2,once,TRBJ2-5,17,TRBV5-1,CASSLPRLAGGQETQYF,TGCGCCAGCAGCTTGCCTAGACTAGCGGGAGGGCAAGAGACCCAGTACTTC
TRBD1,-,TRBJ2-7,17,TRBV18,CASSLLPGQGMAYEQYF,TGTGCCAGCTCATTATTACCGGGACAGGGAATGGCCTACGAGCAGTACTTC
-,-,TRBJ2-7,13,TRBV15,CATSRDPGDEQYF,TGTGCCACCAGCAGAGATCCGGGGGACGAGCAGTACTTC
-,-,TRBJ2-4,19,TRBV19,CASSIGVAGAGRTKNIQYF,TGTGCCAGTAGTATAGGAGTGGCCGGGGCGGGGAGAACCAAAAACATTCAGTACTTC
TRBD1,once,TRBJ1-1,14,TRBV28,CASSQTGARTEAFF,TGTGCCAGCAGTCAAACAGGGGCTCGCACTGAAGCTTTCTTT
TRBD1,few,TRBJ2-7,14,TRBV7-2,CASSPGQGPYEQYF,TGTGCCAGCAGCCCGGGACAGGGCCCCTACGAGCAGTACTTC
TRBD2,-,TRBJ2-1,14,TRBV5-1,CASSFSGRSNEQFF,TGCGCCAGCAGTTTTAGCGGGAGATCCAATGAGCAGTTCTTC
-,-,TRBJ2-6,16,TRBV5-1,CASSSDPSSGANVLTF,TGCGCCAGCAGCTCCGATCCGAGCTCTGGGGCCAACGTCCTGACTTTC
TRBD1,-,TRBJ1-1,14,TRBV2,CASSEDRGHTEAFF,TGTGCCAGCAGTGAAGACAGGGGGCACACTGAAGCTTTCTTT
-,-,TRBJ2-3,15,TRBV9,CASSVAEAGWDTQYF,TGTGCCAGCAGCGTAGCTGAGGCGGGATGGGATACGCAGTATTTT
-,-,TRBJ2-7,14,TRBV2,CASKVIGTGTFQYF,TGTGCCAGCAAGGTCATCGGTACAGGAACCTTCCAGTACTTC
-,-,TRBJ1-1,13,TRBV18,CASSLGQNTEAFF,TGTGCCAGCTCCCTTGGACAGAACACTGAAGCTTTCTTT
-,once,TRBJ2-7,16,TRBV2,CASSEAGASGTYEQYF,TGTGCCAGCAGTGAAGCGGGGGCTAGCGGTACCTACGAGCAGTACTTC
TRBD2,-,TRBJ2-7,16,TRBV9,CASSPRSGTSGREQYF,TGTGCCAGCAGCCCGCGGTCGGGGACTAGCGGGAGGGAGCAGTACTTC
TRBD2,-,TRBJ2-3,15,TRBV11-2,CASSQILAGAGTQYF,TGTGCCAGCAGCCAGATACTAGCGGGAGCAGGTACGCAGTATTTT
TRBD1,-,TRBJ1-1,16,TRBV15,CATSRGDRGLNTEAFF,TGTGCCACCAGCAGAGGAGACAGGGGGTTGAACACTGAAGCTTTCTTT
TRBD2,-,TRBJ2-1,13,TRBV6-5,CASSTGLVNEQFF,TGTGCCAGCAGTACGGGACTAGTAAATGAGCAGTTCTTC
TRBD2,once,TRBJ2-1,15,TRBV4-1,CASSQTSPSYNEQFF,TGCGCCAGCAGCCAGACTAGCCCCTCCTACAATGAGCAGTTCTTC
-,-,TRBJ2-3,13,TRBV6-1,CASSGHQQRTQYF,TGTGCCAGCAGTGGGCACCAGCAGCGCACGCAGTATTTT
-,-,TRBJ2-1,15,TRBV19,CASSTGTASVNEQFF,TGTGCCAGTAGTACCGGAACCGCTAGCGTCAATGAGCAGTTCTTC
TRBD1,-,TRBJ2-3,15,TRBV2,CASTRQGLRADTQYF,TGTGCCAGCACCCGACAGGGGTTGAGAGCAGATACGCAGTATTTT
TRBD1,once,TRBJ2-7,12,TRBV2,CASSVGQGEQYF,TGTGCCAGCAGTGTAGGACAGGGTGAGCAGTACTTC
-,-,TRBJ2-3,15,TRBV9,CASSVELASTDTQYF,TGTGCCAGCAGCGTAGAGCTAGCGTCCACAGATACGCAGTATTTT
-,few,TRBJ1-5,13,TRBV5-6,CASSLSLNQPQHF,TGTGCCAGCAGCCTGTCCCTCAATCAGCCCCAGCATTTT
-,-,TRBJ1-2,13,TRBV28,CASSLGLEGRGVF,TGTGCCAGCAGTTTAGGATTGGAGGGGAGAGGTGTCTTC
-,-,TRBJ2-5,13,TRBV2,CASSVLQEETQYF,TGTGCCAGCAGTGTCTTGCAGGAAGAGACCCAGTACTTC
-,-,TRBJ2-1,16,TRBV11-2,CASSRYGGSSYNEQFF,TGTGCCAGCAGCCGTTATGGCGGAAGCTCCTACAATGAGCAGTTCTTC
-,-,TRBJ1-5,14,TRBV27,CASSLRQTNQPQHF,TGTGCCAGCAGTTTAAGGCAGACAAATCAGCCCCAGCATTTT
TRBD2,-,TRBJ2-7,15,TRBV5-6,CASSLTSGISYEQYF,TGTGCCAGCAGCTTGACTAGCGGGATATCCTACGAGCAGTACTTC
-,-,TRBJ2-7,17,TRBV21-1,CASSKGEEREAAYEQYF,TGTGCCAGCAGCAAAGGTGAAGAGCGGGAGGCTGCCTACGAGCAGTACTTC
TRBD1,-,TRBJ2-3,17,TRBV9,CASSVEGQVAATDTQYF,TGTGCCAGCAGCGTAGAGGGACAGGTCGCTGCCACAGATACGCAGTATTTT
-,-,TRBJ2-7,15,TRBV6-6,CASGLIGGVSYEQYF,TGTGCCAGCGGTTTAATCGGCGGGGTCTCCTACGAGCAGTACTTC
TRBD1,-,TRBJ1-1,14,TRBV28,CASSLAGGRVEAFF,TGTGCCAGCAGTTTAGCAGGGGGCAGAGTGGAAGCTTTCTTT
TRBD1,-,TRBJ1-5,18,TRBV6-1,CASSADRGRRYSNQPQHF,TGTGCCAGCAGTGCGGACAGGGGGAGGAGATATAGCAATCAGCCCCAGCATTTT
-,-,TRBJ2-7,14,TRBV5-1,CASSPDRFSYEQYF,TGCGCCAGCAGCCCCGACAGGTTTTCCTACGAGCAGTACTTC
TRBD2,once,TRBJ2-5,15,TRBV7-7,CASSFLAGKGETQYF,TGTGCTAGCAGCTTTCTAGCGGGAAAAGGGGAGACCCAGTACTTC
TRBD2,once,TRBJ2-7,15,TRBV5-4,CASSFSGGPSYEQYF,TGTGCCAGCAGCTTTTCGGGAGGGCCGTCCTACGAGCAGTACTTC
TRBD2,-,TRBJ2-1,16,TRBV5-1,CASSLGAAGGRDEQFF,TGCGCCAGCAGCTTGGGGGCTGCGGGGGGGCGAGATGAGCAGTTCTTC
-,-,TRBJ2-3,17,TRBV7-9,CASSPRYRTKSTDTQYF,TGTGCCAGCAGCCCTAGGTACAGGACTAAGAGCACAGATACGCAGTATTTT